The clone carrying this T cell receptor (beta chain) was observed once. The antigen is undetermined. This CDR3 has 19 amino acids. Germline assignment: CDR1 LNHDA and CDR2 SQIVND (reference sequence). Trimming shortened V by 5 bases and J by 0 bases, and 25 bases separated the two germline ends. The time point here: pretreatment peripheral blood. The sample is drawn from a study of PD-L1 blockade in urothelial cancer. Study context: Blood was subjected to analysis at 3 weeks (second dose) and 6 weeks following treatment start. Typically, measured as a median, blood samples had over 120,000 T cells. Study results and limitations: When pretreatment blood TCR clonality was below the median, it predicted better survival.

The assay was immunoSEQ multiplex PCR, and TCRdb's table has in-frame clones only and misses some. The data show tens of thousands of clones, with about 83% seen just once and around 2.1% held by the top ten. The sequence was obtained from a man aged 55 to 70 with urothelial cancer. The material was PBMCs, obtained around atezolizumab (anti-PD-L1) treatment. The chain joins TRBV19 to TRBJ2-5; weak D call: TRBD2 (6 bases). The CDR3 protein is CASSPLAGPSDRYQETQYF. DNA for the CDR3: TGTGCCAGTAGTCCCCTTGCGGGGCCCTCCGACCGGTACCAAGAGACCCAGTACTTC.